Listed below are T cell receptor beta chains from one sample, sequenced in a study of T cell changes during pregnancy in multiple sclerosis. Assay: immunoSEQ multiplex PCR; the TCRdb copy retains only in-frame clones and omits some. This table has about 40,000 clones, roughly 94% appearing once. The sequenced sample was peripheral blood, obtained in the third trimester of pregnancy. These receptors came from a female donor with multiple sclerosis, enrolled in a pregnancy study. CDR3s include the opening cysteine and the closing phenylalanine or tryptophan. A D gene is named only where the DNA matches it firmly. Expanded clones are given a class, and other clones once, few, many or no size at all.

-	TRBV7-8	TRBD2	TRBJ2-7	TGTGCCAGCAGCCTTAGCGGGACGAGTTACGAGCAGTACTTC	CASSLSGTSYEQYF
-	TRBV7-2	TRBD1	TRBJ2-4	TGTGCCAGCAGCAAGGGGGCGCCATACATTCAGTACTTC	CASSKGAPYIQYF
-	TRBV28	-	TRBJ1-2	TGTGCCAGCAGTCCCCCCTTTGACAGATTATGGAACTATGGCTACACCTTC	CASSPPFDRLWNYGYTF
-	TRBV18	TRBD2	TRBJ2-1	TGTGCCAGCTCACCCAACGGACTAGCGATCTACAATGAGCAGTTCTTC	CASSPNGLAIYNEQFF
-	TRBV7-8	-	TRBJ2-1	TGTGCCAGCAGCCCCAGGGCTTGGCCCTACAATGAGCAGTTCTTC	CASSPRAWPYNEQFF
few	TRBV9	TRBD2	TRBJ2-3	TGTGCCAGCAGCGAACTAGCGGGAGGGATAGATACGCAGTATTTT	CASSELAGGIDTQYF
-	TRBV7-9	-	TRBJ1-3	TGTGCCAGCAGCTCGGACAGCCGAGAAAACACCATATATTTT	CASSSDSRENTIYF
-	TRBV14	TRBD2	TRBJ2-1	TGTGCCAGCAGCGAGGGACTAGCGGGAAACAATGAGCAGTTCTTC	CASSEGLAGNNEQFF
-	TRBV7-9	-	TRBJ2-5	TGTGCCAGCAGCTTAGAAGGGGTCTCAGAGACCCAGTACTTC	CASSLEGVSETQYF
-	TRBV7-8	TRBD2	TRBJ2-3	TGTGCCAGCAGCACAAAAAGCGGGGGGATCACAGATACGCAGTATTTT	CASSTKSGGITDTQYF
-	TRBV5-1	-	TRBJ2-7	TGCGCCAGCAGCTTGGCCATGGGGGGAGTAGGCGAGCAGTACTTC	CASSLAMGGVGEQYF
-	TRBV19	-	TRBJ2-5	TGTGCCAGTAGCCAACCAAACAGGGTGGCGGAGACCCAGTACTTC	CASSQPNRVAETQYF
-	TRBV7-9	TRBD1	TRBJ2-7	TGTGCCAGCAGCTTAAGGACAGGGGACGAGCAGTACTTC	CASSLRTGDEQYF
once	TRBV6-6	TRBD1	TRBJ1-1	TGTGCCAGCAGTTACTTAAGGACAGGAAGGAACACTGAAGCTTTCTTT	CASSYLRTGRNTEAFF
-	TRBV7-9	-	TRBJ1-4	TGTGCCAGCACCCCCGGGGAAGCAACTAATGAAAAACTGTTTTTT	CASTPGEATNEKLFF
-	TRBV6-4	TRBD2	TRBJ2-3	TGTGCCAGCAGTGACTCGTTCTACGGACTAGCGGGAGGGACAGATACGCAGTATTTT	CASSDSFYGLAGGTDTQYF
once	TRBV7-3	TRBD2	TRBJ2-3	TGTGCCAGCAGCCCGCCCGGTAGACTAGCGATTGATACGCAGTATTTT	CASSPPGRLAIDTQYF
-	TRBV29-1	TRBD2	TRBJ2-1	TGCAGCGTTGAAGCACTAGCGGGAGTTCAGGAGCAGTTCTTC	CSVEALAGVQEQFF
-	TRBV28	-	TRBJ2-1	TGTGCCACCTGGTTACAGGGAATCTACAATGAGCAGTTCTTC	CATWLQGIYNEQFF
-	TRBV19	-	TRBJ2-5	TGTGCCAGTAGTATGATGATGACAGCCCAAGAGACCCAGTACTTC	CASSMMMTAQETQYF
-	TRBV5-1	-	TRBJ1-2	TGCGCCAGCAGACCTAACCACAGCAGCTATGGCTACACCTTC	CASRPNHSSYGYTF
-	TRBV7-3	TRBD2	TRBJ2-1	TGTGCCAGCAGCCAAGCTAGCGGGAGTGGATTTGAGCAGTTCTTC	CASSQASGSGFEQFF
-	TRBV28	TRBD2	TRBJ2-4	TGTGCCAGCAGTTTAGGACAGCCCGGGACTAGCGGGAGAAACATTCAGTACTTC	CASSLGQPGTSGRNIQYF
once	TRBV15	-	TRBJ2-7	TGTGCCACCAGCAGAGGCCGGGGAGTAACCTACGAGCAGTACTTC	CATSRGRGVTYEQYF